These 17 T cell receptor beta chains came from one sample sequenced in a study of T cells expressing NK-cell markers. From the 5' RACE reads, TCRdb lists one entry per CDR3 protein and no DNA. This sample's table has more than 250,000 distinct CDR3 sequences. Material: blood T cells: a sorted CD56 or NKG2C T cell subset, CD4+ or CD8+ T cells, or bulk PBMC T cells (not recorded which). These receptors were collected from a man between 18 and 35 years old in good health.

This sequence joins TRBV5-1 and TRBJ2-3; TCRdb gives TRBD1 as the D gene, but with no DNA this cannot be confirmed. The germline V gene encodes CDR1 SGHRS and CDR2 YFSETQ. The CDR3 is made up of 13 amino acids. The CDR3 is CASSESDTTPEYF. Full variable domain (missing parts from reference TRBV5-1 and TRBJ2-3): KAGVTQTPRYLIKTRGQQVTLSCSPISGHRSVSWYQQTPGQGLQFLFEYFSETQRNKGNFPGRFSGRQFSNSRSEMNVSTLELGDSALYLCASSESDTTPEYFGPGTRLTVL.

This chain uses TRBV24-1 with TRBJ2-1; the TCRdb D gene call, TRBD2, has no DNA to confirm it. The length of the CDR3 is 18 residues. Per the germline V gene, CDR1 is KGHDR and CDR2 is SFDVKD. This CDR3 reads CATSDSPLAGGNYNEQFF.

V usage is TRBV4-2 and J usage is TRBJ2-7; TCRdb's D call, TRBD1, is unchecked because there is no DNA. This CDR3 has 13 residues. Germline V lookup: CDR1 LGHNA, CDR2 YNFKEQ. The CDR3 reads CASSPGRGNEQYF.

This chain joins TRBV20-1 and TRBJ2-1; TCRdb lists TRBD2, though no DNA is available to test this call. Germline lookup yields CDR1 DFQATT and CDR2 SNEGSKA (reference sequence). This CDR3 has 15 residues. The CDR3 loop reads CSARDVLAGVNEQFF.

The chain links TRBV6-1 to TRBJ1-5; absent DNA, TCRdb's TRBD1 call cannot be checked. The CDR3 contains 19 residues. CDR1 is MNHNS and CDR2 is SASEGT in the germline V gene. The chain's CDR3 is CASSDPLGTGGWSNQPQHF.

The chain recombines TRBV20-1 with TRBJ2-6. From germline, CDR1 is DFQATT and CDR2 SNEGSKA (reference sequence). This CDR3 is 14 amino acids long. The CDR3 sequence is CRRRTFSGANVLTF.

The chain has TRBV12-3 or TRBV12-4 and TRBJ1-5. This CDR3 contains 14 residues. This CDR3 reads CASSLADSNQPQHF.

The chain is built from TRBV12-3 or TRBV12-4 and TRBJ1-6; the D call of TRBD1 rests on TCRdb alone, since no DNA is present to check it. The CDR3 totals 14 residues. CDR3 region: CASSRDRFNSPLHF.

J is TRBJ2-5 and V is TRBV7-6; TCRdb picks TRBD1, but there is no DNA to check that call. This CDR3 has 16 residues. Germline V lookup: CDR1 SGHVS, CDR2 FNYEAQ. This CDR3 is CASRQGGNLFQETQYF.

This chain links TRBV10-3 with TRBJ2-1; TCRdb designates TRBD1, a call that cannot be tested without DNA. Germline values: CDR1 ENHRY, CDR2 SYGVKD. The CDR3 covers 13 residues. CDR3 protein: CAIQDRGNNEQFF.

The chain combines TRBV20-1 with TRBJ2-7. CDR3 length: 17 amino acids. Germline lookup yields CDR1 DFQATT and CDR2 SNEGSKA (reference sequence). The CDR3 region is CSARRSQDAGYLYEQYF.

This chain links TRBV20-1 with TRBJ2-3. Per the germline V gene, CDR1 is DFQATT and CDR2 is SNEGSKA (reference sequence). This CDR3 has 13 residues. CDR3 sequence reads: CSARDQRTIKQYF.

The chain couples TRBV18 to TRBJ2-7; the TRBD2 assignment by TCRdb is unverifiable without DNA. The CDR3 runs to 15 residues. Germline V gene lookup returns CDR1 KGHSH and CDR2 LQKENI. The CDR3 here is CASSPGTSETYEQYF.

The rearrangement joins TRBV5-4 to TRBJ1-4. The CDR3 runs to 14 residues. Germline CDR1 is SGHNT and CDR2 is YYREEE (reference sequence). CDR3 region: CASSLGGDNEKLFF. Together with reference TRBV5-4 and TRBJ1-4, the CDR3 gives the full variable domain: ETGVTQSPTHLIKTRGQQVTLRCSSQSGHNTVSWYQQALGQGPQFIFQYYREEENGRGNFPPRFSGLQFPNYSSELNVNALELDDSALYLCASSLGGDNEKLFFGSGTQLSVL.

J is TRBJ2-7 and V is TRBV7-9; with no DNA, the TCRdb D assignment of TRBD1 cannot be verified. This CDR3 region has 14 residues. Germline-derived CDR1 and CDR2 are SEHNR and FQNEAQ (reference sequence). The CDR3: CASSSGQDAYEQYF. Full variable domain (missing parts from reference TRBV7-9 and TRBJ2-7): DTGVSQNPRHKITKRGQNVTFRCDPISEHNRLYWYRQTLGQGPEFLTYFQNEAQLEKSRLLSDRFSAERPKGSFSTLEIQRTEQGDSAMYLCASSSGQDAYEQYFGPGTRLTVT.

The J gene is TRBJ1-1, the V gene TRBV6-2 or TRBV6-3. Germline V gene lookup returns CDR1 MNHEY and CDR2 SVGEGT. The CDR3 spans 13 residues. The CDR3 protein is CASSLRPDTEAFF.

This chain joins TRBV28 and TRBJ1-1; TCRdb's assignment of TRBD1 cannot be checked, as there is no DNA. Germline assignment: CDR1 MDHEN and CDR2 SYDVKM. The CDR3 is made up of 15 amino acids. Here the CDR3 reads CASSPTLRADTEAFF. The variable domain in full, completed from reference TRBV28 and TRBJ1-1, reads DVKVTQSSRYLVKRTGEKVFLECVQDMDHENMFWYRQDPGLGLRLIYFSYDVKMKEKGDIPEGYSVSREKKERFSLILESASTNQTSMYLCASSPTLRADTEAFFGQGTRLTVV.